The clone carrying this T cell receptor beta chain was seen a handful of times. Germline CDR1 reads SGDLS; CDR2 reads YYNGEE. This CDR3 has 17 amino acids. V lost 4 bases and J 9 bases, leaving 23 bases between the germline ends. Production of TCR cDNA was by 5'RACE template switching, which also added a universal primer site and UMIs. TCRdb reprocessed the 5' RACE reads with MiXCR, giving one entry per CDR3 protein. Among a few hundred thousand distinct CDR3 sequences, about 4% were seen once, and the ten largest hold around 23%. The sample belongs to a study of T cells after yellow fever vaccination.

This TCR was recovered from a man between 18 and 35 years old who received the YFV17D yellow fever vaccine. The V gene is TRBV9, the J gene TRBJ1-6; no clear D gene. The sample here was PBMCs, taken 5 days after the yellow fever booster vaccination. The CDR3 coding sequence is TGTGCCAGCAGCACTGGGGTGGGCGGCTCGTGGACTTCACCCCTCCACTTT. Translating gives CASSTGVGGSWTSPLHF.